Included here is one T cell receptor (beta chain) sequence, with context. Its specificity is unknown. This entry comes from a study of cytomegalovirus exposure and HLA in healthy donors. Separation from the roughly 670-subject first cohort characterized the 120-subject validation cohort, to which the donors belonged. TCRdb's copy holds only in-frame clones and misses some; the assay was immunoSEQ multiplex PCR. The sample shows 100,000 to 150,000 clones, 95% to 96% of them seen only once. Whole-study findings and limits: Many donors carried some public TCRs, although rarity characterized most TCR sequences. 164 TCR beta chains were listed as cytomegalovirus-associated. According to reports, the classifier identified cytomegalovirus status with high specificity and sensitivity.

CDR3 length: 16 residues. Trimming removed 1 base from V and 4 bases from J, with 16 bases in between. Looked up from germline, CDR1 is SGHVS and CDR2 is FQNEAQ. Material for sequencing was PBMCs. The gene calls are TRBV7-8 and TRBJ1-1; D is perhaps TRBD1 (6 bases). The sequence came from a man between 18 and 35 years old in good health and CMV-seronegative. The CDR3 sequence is CASSLVGGALGTEAFF. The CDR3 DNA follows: TGTGCCAGCAGCTTAGTCGGGGGGGCGCTTGGCACTGAAGCTTTCTTT.